This TCR beta chain was retrieved from a study of CD8+ T cells in alopecia areata (dated by TCRdb to 2017 to 2018). Regarding the complete study: The treated patients, all with moderate-to-severe alopecia areata, were enrolled in an open-label pilot trial of oral tofacitinib given at 5 to 10 mg twice daily. Disease severity in treated patients was measured with the SALT score, which quantifies the percentage of affected scalp surface area. In both human patients and the C3H/HeJ mouse model, the study applied high-throughput TCRbeta sequencing to look at T cell clonal expansion in alopecia areata. RNA came from the PAXgene miRNA kit for fixed scalp, the miRNeasy kit for PBMCs, and the RNeasy kit for mouse skin. Scalp clonality was compared across normal scalp (n=4), patchy alopecia areata scalp (n=8), and alopecia totalis/universalis scalp (n=8). Tofacitinib-treated patients had biopsies at baseline and at 4 and 24 weeks of treatment, with a later scalp biopsy in several patients. Scalp tissue and sorted CD4+ and CD8+ peripheral blood T cells from patchy and totalis/universalis alopecia areata patients and from healthy controls were covered by human TCRbeta sequencing. Tofacitinib was given for 6 to 18 months, followed by 6 months of follow-up off drug to assess delayed response and recurrence. TCRbeta CDR3 regions were amplified by immunoSEQ multiplex PCR using 35 Vbeta forward and 13 Jbeta reverse primers. Overall study outcomes, separate from this receptor: Compared with normal scalp, lesional scalp had higher clonality and more expanded CD8+ clones, particularly in alopecia totalis/universalis, a pattern that suggests antigenic drive. TCR sequences shared between patients were less clear than in mice, possibly partly because of HLA diversity in the patient population. Scalp TCR repertoire analysis is complicated because resident alphabeta T cells in normal human skin are also sequenced, whereas mouse skin is dominated by gammadelta T cells. During tofacitinib treatment, many expanded lesional clones remained in scalp and blood, and this persistence may partly explain relapse after treatment is stopped. The treated cohort was small, with a single nonresponder, so links between baseline CD8+ expansion and response need larger studies. Tofacitinib significantly lowered scalp clonality and the number of expanded CD8+ clones among the top 100 scalp clones.

Library generation was performed with the immunoSEQ multiplex PCR assay. RNA was extracted from all samples and reverse transcribed into cDNA as template for TCR sequencing. First-strand cDNA was synthesized using SuperScript III with a 2:1 mix of oligo-dT and random hexamers. A synthetic immune receptor repertoire was used to gauge amplification bias, and whatever bias remained was removed computationally. In the original analysis: Raw reads were preprocessed to remove errors, and CDR3 was defined by IMGT conventions from the conserved cysteine to phenylalanine. Clonality was calculated as 1 minus Shannon entropy normalized by log2 of the number of productive unique TCRs. CD4 or CD8 identity of scalp clones was inferred by cross-referencing scalp TCRbeta sequences with sorted blood CD4 and CD8 repertoires. Drawn from immuneACCESS, this table holds only the in-frame rearrangements with V and J called that TCRdb kept. Clones are partly lost; checked studies trace under half to an unresolved V gene and leave the rest unexplained. V and J calls and clone size come straight from that table; D and trimming were deduced from the DNA. This sample has 150,000 to 250,000 clones in its table, and 55% to 70% of those were observed once. Approximately 3.3% of the sample goes to the ten largest clones.

The meaning of the sample's time point label: around 28 days on oral tofacitinib. Reading the label with the study, this specimen's treatment or condition is: oral pan-JAK inhibitor, 5-10 mg twice daily. Lesional scalp punch biopsies and peripheral blood were collected from alopecia areata patients. PBMCs were isolated by density centrifugation and stained for CD3, CD4 and CD8, and CD4+ and CD8+ T cells were sorted on a FACSAria. With regard to this clone: What this receptor recognizes is not known. Compared with germline, one end of the junction differs, possibly owing to a read error.

The specimen comprised CD4+ T cells sorted from blood, sampled at week 4, from a patient treated with tofacitinib. The TCR was taken from a human donor with alopecia areata.

CDR3 region: CSVEGPSSF. The DNA sequence is given as TGCAGCGTTGAAGGGCCCAGCTCCTTT. The chain uses TRBV29-1 and TRBJ1-1; no D gene is confidently identified. From the germline V gene, CDR1 is SQVTM and CDR2 is ANQGSEA. Reading from cysteine to phenylalanine, the CDR3 counts 9 amino acids. Only the CDR3 part of the read is kept: 27 bases, read in frame from the first base.